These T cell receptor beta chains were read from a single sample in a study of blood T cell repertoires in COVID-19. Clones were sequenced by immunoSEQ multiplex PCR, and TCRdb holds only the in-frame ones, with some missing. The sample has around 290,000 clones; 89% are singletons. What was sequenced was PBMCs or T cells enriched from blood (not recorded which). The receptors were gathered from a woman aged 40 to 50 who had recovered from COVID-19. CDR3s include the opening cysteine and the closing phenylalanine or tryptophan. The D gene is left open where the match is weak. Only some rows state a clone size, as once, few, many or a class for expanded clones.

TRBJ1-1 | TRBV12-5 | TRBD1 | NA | TGTGCTAGTGGTTCAGGACAGGGGGTGCAGAACACTGAAGCTTTCTTT | CASGSGQGVQNTEAFF
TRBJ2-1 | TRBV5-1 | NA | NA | TGCGCCAGCAGCTTGCACAGTGCCACGACCTCCTACAATGAGCAGTTCTTC | CASSLHSATTSYNEQFF
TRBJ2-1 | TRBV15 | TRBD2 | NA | TGTGCCACCAGCAGAGATTCGGGACTAGCGGGAGGGCGACAGTTCTTC | CATSRDSGLAGGRQFF
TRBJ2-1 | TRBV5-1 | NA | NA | TGCGCCAGCAGCTTGGCTGGGACTTTCAATGAGCAGTTCTTC | CASSLAGTFNEQFF
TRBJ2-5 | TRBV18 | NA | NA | TGTGCCAGCACCACCAGCAGGGCCGAAGAGACCCAGTACTTC | CASTTSRAEETQYF
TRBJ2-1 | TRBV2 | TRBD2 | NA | TGTGCCAGCAGTGAAAACGGGGGGGCTTACGGTGAGCAGTTCTTC | CASSENGGAYGEQFF
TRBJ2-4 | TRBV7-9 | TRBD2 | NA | TGTGCCAGCAGCCCCGGGACTAGCGGGGCCAAAAACATTCAGTACTTC | CASSPGTSGAKNIQYF
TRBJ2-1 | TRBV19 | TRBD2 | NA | TGTGCCAGTAGTATAGGACTAGCGGGAAGCTCCTACAATGAGCAGTTCTTC | CASSIGLAGSSYNEQFF
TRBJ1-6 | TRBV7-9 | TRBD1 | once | TGTGCCAGCGAGAGAGGGACAGGGGACTCACCCCTCCACTTT | CASERGTGDSPLHF
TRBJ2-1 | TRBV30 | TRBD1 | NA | TGTGCCTGGAGTGCCTGGACAGGGGGCCAGATCAATGAGCAGTTCTTC | CAWSAWTGGQINEQFF
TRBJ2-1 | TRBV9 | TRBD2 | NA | TGTGCCAGCAGCGTAGCCCTCACAGGGAGAAGCGGGAGTTACAATGAGCAGTTCTTC | CASSVALTGRSGSYNEQFF
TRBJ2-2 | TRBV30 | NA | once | TGTGCCTGGGGTACTGGGGGCGGGGGCGGGGAGCTGTTTTTT | CAWGTGGGGGELFF
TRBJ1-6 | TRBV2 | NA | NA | TGTGCCAGCAGTAGACAGAATTCACCCCTCCACTTT | CASSRQNSPLHF
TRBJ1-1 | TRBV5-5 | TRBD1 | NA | TGTGCCAGCAGCTCACAGGGGGCAAACACTGAAGCTTTCTTT | CASSSQGANTEAFF
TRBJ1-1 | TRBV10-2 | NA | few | TGCGCCAGCAGTGAGAGTTCGGGAAACACTGAAGCTTTCTTT | CASSESSGNTEAFF
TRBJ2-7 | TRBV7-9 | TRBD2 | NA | TGTGCCAGCAGCTTATGGCGATCGGGACTAGCGGGGACCGAGCAGTACTTC | CASSLWRSGLAGTEQYF
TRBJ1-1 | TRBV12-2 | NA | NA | TGTGCAAGTCGCTTAGTCCTCCTGAACACTGAAGCTTTCTTT | CASRLVLLNTEAFF
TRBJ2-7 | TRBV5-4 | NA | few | TGTGCCAGCAGCAGGCCGGGAGCGCCCTACGAGCAGTACTTC | CASSRPGAPYEQYF
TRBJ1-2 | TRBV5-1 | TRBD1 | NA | TGCGCCAGCAGCCTGGGACAGGCACCCTCTTATGGCTACACCTTC | CASSLGQAPSYGYTF
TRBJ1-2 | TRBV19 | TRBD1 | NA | TGTGCCAGTAGTAACGGTGTAGGACAGGGGGTCCCTGGCTACACCTTC | CASSNGVGQGVPGYTF
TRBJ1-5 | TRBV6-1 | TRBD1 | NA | TGTGCCAGCAGTGTTAGATACCTGACAGGGTCGCGGCAGCCCCAGCATTTT | CASSVRYLTGSRQPQHF
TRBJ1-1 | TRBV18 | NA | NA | TGTGCCAGCTCACTTCCGGGAAGGAAGAACACTGAAGCTTTCTTT | CASSLPGRKNTEAFF
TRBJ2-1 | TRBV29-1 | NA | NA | TGCAGCGGGGGACGGAGCTCCTACAATGAGCAGTTCTTC | CSGGRSSYNEQFF
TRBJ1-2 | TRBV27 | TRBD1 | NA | TGTGCCAGCAGTCCCAAACAGGGACAGCCGTATGGCTACACCTTC | CASSPKQGQPYGYTF
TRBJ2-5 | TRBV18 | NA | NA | TGTGCCAGCTCACCACCATCTCAAGAGACCCAGTACTTC | CASSPPSQETQYF
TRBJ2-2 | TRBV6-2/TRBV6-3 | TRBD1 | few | TGTGCCAGCAGCACCTACAAGACAGGGATGACCGGGGAGCTGTTTTTT | CASSTYKTGMTGELFF
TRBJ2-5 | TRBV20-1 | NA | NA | TGCAGTGCTACCCAATCAGAGACCCAGTACTTC | CSATQSETQYF
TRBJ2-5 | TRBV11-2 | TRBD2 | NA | TGTGCCAGCAGCTTTCGGTCTAGCGGGGGACAAGAGACCCAGTACTTC | CASSFRSSGGQETQYF
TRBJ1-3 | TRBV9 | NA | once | TGTGCCAGCAGCGTAGATCAGGTCTCTGGAAACACCATATATTTT | CASSVDQVSGNTIYF
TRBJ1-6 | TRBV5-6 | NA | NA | TGTGCCAGCAGCTTTCGTAAATCGAGCTCCTATAATTCACCCCTCCACTTT | CASSFRKSSSYNSPLHF
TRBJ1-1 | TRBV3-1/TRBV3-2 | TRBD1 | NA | TGTGCCAGCAGCGACAGGGGGCGGGACACTGAAGCTTTCTTT | CASSDRGRDTEAFF
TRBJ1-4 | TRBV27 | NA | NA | TGTGCCAGCAGTTTCAAGGCAGGGTTCGTTGAAAAACTGTTTTTT | CASSFKAGFVEKLFF
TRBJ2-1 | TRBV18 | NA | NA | TGTGCCAGCTCACCCCTGGTAGACTTGAATGAGCAGTTCTTC | CASSPLVDLNEQFF
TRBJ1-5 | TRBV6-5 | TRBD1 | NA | TGTGCCAGCAGGACAGGGTCCCAGCCCCAGCATTTT | CASRTGSQPQHF
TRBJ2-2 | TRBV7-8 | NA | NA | TGTGCCAGCAGCTTTACCGTCCCGACATCTAGAGGGACCGGGGAGCTGTTTTTT | CASSFTVPTSRGTGELFF
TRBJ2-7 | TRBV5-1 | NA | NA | TGCGCCAGCAGCTTGTCGACAGGCCGACGAGTAGGCGAGCAGTACTTC | CASSLSTGRRVGEQYF
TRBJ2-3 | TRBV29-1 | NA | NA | TGCAGCGTTCGGGGCCCAGGGGCTAGCACAGATACGCAGTATTTT | CSVRGPGASTDTQYF
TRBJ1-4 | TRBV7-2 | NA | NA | TGTGCCAGCAGCTTGGGGGGATGGGAAAAACTGTTTTTT | CASSLGGWEKLFF
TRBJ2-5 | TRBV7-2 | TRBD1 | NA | TGTGCCAGCAGCTTAAGGGGACAGGGGGCGTTCGAGACCCAGTACTTC | CASSLRGQGAFETQYF
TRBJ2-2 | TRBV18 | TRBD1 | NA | TGTGCCAGCTCAACTACAGGGGACGGGGAGCTGTTTTTT | CASSTTGDGELFF
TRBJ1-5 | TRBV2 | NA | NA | TGTGCCAGCAGTCCCGAGGCTCAGCCCCAGCATTTT | CASSPEAQPQHF
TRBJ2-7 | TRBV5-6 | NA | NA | TGTGCCAGCAGCTCGGTCGGGGGAGCCAACGAGCAGTACTTC | CASSSVGGANEQYF
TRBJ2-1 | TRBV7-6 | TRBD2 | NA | TGTGCCAGCAGCTTAGGCCCCTCAAGCGGGAGGGCGTTCTTC | CASSLGPSSGRAFF
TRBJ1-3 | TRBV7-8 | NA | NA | TGTGCCAGCAGGGCCACAGGGATCTCTGGAAACACCATATATTTT | CASRATGISGNTIYF
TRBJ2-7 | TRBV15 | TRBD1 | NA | TGTGCCACCAGCAGAGATTATACAGGGGTCGACGAGCAGTACTTC | CATSRDYTGVDEQYF
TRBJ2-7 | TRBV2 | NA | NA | TGTGCCAGCAGTGACGGCAGGGGCTCCTACGAGCAGTACTTC | CASSDGRGSYEQYF
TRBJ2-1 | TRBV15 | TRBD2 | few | TGTGCCACCAGGCGGCTAGCGGTCGATGAGCAGTTCTTC | CATRRLAVDEQFF
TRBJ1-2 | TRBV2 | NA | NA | TGTGCCAGCAGTGCGACAGGCGTAAACTATGGCTACACCTTC | CASSATGVNYGYTF
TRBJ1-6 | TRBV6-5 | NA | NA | TGTGCCAGCAGTCGCCGGGAATATAATTCACCCCTCCACTTT | CASSRREYNSPLHF